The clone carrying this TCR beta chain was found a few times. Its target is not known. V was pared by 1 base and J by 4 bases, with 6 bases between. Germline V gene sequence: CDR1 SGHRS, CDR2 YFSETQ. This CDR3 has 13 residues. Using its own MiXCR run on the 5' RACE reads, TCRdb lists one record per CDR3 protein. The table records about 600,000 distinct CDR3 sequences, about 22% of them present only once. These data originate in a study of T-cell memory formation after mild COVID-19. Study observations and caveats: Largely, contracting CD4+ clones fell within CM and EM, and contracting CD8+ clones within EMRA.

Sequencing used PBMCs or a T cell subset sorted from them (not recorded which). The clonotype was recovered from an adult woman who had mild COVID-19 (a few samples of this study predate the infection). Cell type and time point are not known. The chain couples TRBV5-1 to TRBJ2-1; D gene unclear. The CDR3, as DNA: TGCGCCAGCAGCTTGTTTTCATACAATGAGCAGTTCTTC. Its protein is CASSLFSYNEQFF.